This TCR beta chain came from a study of cytomegalovirus exposure and HLA in healthy donors. There were likely unrecorded immune exposures, though donors were nominally healthy when sampled. Use of 60 Vbeta and 13 Jbeta primers characterized the PCR. Original methodology: There were about 88 million unique TCR beta chains by a later count, and about 12 million of them were shared. Only in-frame clones appear in the TCRdb table, and some are missing; sequencing was by immunoSEQ multiplex PCR. Clone size and V and J calls were adopted from that table, with D and trimming inferred from the DNA. This table holds roughly 100,000 clones, around 10% found once. With regard to this clone: What it binds is not known.

Overall study results and limits: Several of the most significant clusters appeared linked to common viral pathogens, based on a later analysis. Later analysis identified 16,000 or so TCR beta sequences associated with HLA alleles, using a false discovery rate threshold of 0.05.

Sequencing was done on a sample of PBMCs. The clonotype originates from a man between 50 and 59 years old in good health and CMV-seropositive.

Here the CDR3 DNA reads TGCGCCAGCAAGAGGGGGACAGGGGGGAACAATGAGCAGTTCTTC. Protein product: CASKRGTGGNNEQFF. The genes are TRBV5-1 and TRBJ2-1; 11 bases map to TRBD1. This CDR3 region has 15 residues. V dropped 6 bases and J dropped 5; count of bases not matched to a gene: 7. Germline CDR1 reads SGHRS; CDR2 reads YFSETQ.